A selection of T cell receptor beta chains follows, all from one sample in a study of regulatory T cells in long-lasting Graves disease. TCRdb re-analysed the multiplex PCR reads in MiXCR, keeping a single row per CDR3 protein. The sample shows about 300,000 distinct CDR3 sequences, under 25% of them seen only once. Sequenced material: peripheral blood mononuclear cells (PBMCs), taken when the disease was refractory, from a patient treated with antithyroid drugs. Receptors were obtained from a female donor with Graves disease. Each CDR3 is given with its conserved first and last residue. D genes are given only for firm matches. Part of the rows lack a size; the others show once, few, many or a class for expanded clones.

D gene | clone size | CDR3 length | J gene | V gene | CDR3 protein | CDR3 DNA
TRBD2 | many | 15 | TRBJ2-7 | TRBV28 | CASTGSGRGDYEQYF | TGTGCCAGCACCGGTAGCGGGAGAGGGGACTACGAGCAGTACTTC
TRBD2 | many | 13 | TRBJ2-7 | TRBV28 | CASTSGRARGQYF | TGTGCCAGCACCAGCGGGAGGGCCAGGGGGCAGTACTTC
. | once | 17 | TRBJ1-2 | TRBV4-1 | CASSQADLVYPNYGYTF | TGCGCCAGCAGCCAAGCGGATTTAGTATATCCTAACTATGGCTACACCTTC
. | many | 14 | TRBJ1-2 | TRBV5-1 | CASSSLTGRYGYTF | TGCGCCAGCAGCTCGCTTACAGGGAGGTATGGCTACACCTTC
. | few | 13 | TRBJ2-3 | TRBV12-5 | CASGYDGTDTQYF | TGTGCTAGTGGTTACGACGGAACAGATACGCAGTATTTT
TRBD1 | . | 14 | TRBJ2-7 | TRBV27 | CASSSRTGLHEQYF | TGTGCCAGCAGTTCCCGGACAGGGCTCCACGAGCAGTACTTC
. | . | 14 | TRBJ2-5 | TRBV7-2 | CASSARWAEETQYF | TGTGCCAGCAGCGCTAGGTGGGCTGAAGAGACCCAGTACTTC
. | many | 13 | TRBJ2-7 | TRBV20-1 | CSALPWRSYEQYF | TGCAGTGCTCTCCCCTGGCGGAGTTACGAGCAGTACTTC
. | . | 12 | TRBJ2-7 | TRBV28 | CASSLRQGEQYF | TGTGCCAGCAGTTTAAGGCAGGGTGAGCAGTACTTC
. | . | 17 | TRBJ1-5 | TRBV19 | CASSIGAQEALNQPQHF | TGTGCCAGTAGTATTGGGGCACAGGAGGCGTTAAATCAGCCCCAGCATTTT